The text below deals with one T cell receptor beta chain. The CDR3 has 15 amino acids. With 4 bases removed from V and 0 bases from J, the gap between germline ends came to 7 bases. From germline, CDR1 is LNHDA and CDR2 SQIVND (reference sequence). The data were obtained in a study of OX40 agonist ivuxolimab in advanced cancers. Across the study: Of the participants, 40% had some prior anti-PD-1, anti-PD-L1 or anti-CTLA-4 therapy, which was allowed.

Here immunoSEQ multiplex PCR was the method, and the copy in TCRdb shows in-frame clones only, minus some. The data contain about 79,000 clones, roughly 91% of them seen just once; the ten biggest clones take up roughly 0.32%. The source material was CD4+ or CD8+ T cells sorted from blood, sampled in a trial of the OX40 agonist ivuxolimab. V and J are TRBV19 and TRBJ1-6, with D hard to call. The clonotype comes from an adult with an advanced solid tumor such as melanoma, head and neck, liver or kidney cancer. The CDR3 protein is CASSRRFSYNSPLHF. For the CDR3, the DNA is TGTGCCAGTAGTAGGCGGTTCTCCTATAATTCACCCCTCCACTTT.